This record covers a single T cell receptor beta chain. As yet, its antigen is unknown. The data belong to a study of blood T cells in healthy people across ages. PBMCs, at least 7 million per sample, were isolated. Primed by a sample-barcoded 5' primer and a J-beta primer mix, a second PCR proceeded for about 6 to 11 cycles. Through a template-switch adaptor with 12 random nucleotides, each cDNA molecule received a tag. TCRdb independently ran MiXCR on the 5' RACE reads; one entry per CDR3 protein. The sample includes some 940,000 distinct CDR3 sequences, approximately 32% seen only once; the top ten take roughly 10%. This CDR3 is 15 amino acids long. V gave up 5 bases and J gave up 4 bases; unmatched junction bases: 6. Germline lookup yields CDR1 MRHNA and CDR2 SNTAGT. Study-wide results and limits: With donor CMV status unknown, expanded clonotype changes were possibly confounded.

The same data also went into a second study, on T cells of mothers and their children. That study reports: Mother-child pairs who were related displayed a slightly higher overlap than unrelated pairs, a difference that was non-significant.

Specimen: blood. The gene calls are TRBV6-4 and TRBJ2-1; TRBD1 aligns across 9 bases. This receptor was identified in a woman in her thirties or forties in good health. The CDR3 loop is CASSPGTGHYNEQFF. The DNA of the CDR3 is TGTGCCAGCAGTCCCGGGACAGGGCATTACAATGAGCAGTTCTTC.